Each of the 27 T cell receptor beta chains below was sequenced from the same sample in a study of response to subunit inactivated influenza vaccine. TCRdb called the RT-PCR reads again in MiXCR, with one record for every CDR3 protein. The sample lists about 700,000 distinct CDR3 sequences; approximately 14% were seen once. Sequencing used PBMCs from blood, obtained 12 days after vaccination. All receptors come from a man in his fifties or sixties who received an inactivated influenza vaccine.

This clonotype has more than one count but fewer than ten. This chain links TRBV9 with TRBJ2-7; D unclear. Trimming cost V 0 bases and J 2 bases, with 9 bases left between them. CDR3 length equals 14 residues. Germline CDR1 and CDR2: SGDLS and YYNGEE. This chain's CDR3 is CASSVGRPPYEQYF. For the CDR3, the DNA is TGTGCCAGCAGCGTAGGCCGCCCACCCTACGAGCAGTACTTC.

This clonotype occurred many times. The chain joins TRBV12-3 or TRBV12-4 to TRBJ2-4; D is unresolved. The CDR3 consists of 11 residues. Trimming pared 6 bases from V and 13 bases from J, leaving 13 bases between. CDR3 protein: CASSPKGRQYF. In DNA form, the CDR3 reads TGTGCCAGCAGCCCAAAAGGAAGACAGTACTTC.

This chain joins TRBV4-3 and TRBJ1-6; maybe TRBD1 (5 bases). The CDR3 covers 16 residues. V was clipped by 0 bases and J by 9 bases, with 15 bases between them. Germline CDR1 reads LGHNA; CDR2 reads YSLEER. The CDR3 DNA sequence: TGCGCCAGCAGCCAAGACTGGGGCTCGAGGGGTTCACCCCTCCACTTT. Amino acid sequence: CASSQDWGSRGSPLHF.

The CDR3 sequence: CASSAQDRGIGNQPQHF. CDR3 nucleotide sequence: TGTGCCAGCAGCGCCCAGGACAGGGGAATTGGCAATCAGCCCCAGCATTTT. The chain is built from TRBV9 and TRBJ1-5; TRBD1 aligns across 9 bases. The J segment lost 2 bases and the V segment lost 3 bases, leaving 9 bases of the junction unmatched. CDR3 size: 17 residues. Germline loops: CDR1 SGDLS, CDR2 YYNGEE.

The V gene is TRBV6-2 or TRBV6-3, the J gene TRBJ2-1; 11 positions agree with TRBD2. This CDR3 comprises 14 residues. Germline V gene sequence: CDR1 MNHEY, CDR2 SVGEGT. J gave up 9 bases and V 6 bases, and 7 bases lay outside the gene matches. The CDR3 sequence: CASSARTSGREQFF. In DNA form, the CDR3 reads TGTGCCAGCAGCGCCCGGACTAGCGGGCGTGAGCAGTTCTTC.

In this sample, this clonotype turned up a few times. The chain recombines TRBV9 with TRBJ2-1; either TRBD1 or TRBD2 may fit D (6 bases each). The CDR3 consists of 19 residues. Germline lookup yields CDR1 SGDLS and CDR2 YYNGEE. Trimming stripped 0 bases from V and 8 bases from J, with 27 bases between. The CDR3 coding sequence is TGTGCCAGCAGCGTAGCTAGACCCGTGGGGGGCCTTGTTCTCCATGAGCAGTTCTTC. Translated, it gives CASSVARPVGGLVLHEQFF.

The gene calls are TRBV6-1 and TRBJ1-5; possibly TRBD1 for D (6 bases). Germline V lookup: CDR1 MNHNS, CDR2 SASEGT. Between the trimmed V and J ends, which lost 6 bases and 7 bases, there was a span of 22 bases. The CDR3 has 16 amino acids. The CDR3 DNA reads TGTGCCAGCAGAAAAGGGGGTCGGGGGGCTCAGCAGCCCCAGCATTTT. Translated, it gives CASRKGGRGAQQPQHF.

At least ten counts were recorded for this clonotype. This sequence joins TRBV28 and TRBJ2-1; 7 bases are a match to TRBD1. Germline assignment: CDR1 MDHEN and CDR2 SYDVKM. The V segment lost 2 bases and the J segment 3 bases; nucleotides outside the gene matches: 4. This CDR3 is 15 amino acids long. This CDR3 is CASSLEGGLYNEQFF. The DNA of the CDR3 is TGTGCCAGCAGTTTAGAAGGGGGCCTCTACAATGAGCAGTTCTTC.

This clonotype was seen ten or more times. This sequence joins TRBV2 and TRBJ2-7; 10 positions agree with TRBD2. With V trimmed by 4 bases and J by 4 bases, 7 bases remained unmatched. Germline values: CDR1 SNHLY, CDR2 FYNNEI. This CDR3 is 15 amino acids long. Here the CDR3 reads CASSASGRASYEQYF. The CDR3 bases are TGTGCCAGCAGTGCAAGCGGGAGGGCCTCGTACGAGCAGTACTTC. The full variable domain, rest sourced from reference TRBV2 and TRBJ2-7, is EPEVTQTPSHQVTQMGQEVILRCVPISNHLYFYWYRQILGQKVEFLVSFYNNEISEKSEIFDDQFSVERPDGSNFTLKIRSTKLEDSAMYFCASSASGRASYEQYFGPGTRLTVT.

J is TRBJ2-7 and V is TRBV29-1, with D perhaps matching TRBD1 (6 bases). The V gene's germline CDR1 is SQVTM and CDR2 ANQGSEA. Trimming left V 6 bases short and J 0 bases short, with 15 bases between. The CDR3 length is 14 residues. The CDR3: CSVNVGTSSYEQYF. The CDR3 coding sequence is TGCAGCGTGAACGTAGGGACAAGCTCCTACGAGCAGTACTTC.

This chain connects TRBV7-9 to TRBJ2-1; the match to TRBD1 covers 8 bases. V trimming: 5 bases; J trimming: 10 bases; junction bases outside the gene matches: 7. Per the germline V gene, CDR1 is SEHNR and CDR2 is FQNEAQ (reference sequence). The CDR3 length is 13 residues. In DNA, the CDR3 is TGTGCCAGCAGCCCAAGGACAGGGCCAGAGCAGTTCTTC. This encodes CASSPRTGPEQFF.

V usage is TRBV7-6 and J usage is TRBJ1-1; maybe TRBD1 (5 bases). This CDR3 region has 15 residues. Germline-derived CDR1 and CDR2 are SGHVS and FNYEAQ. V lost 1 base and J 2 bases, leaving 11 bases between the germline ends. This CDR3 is CASSLGSGPNTEAFF. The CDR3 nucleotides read TGTGCCAGCAGCTTAGGTTCAGGGCCCAACACTGAAGCTTTCTTT.

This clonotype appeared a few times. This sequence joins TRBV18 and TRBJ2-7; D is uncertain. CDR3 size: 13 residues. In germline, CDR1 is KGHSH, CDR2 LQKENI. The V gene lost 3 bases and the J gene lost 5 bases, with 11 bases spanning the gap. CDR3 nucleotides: TGTGCCAGCTCACCTCAGGATCTCCACGAGCAGTACTTC. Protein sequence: CASSPQDLHEQYF. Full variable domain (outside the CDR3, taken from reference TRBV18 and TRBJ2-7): NAGVMQNPRHLVRRRGQEARLRCSPMKGHSHVYWYRQLPEEGLKFMVYLQKENIIDESGMPKERFSAEFPKEGPSILRIQQVVRGDSAAYFCASSPQDLHEQYFGPGTRLTVT.

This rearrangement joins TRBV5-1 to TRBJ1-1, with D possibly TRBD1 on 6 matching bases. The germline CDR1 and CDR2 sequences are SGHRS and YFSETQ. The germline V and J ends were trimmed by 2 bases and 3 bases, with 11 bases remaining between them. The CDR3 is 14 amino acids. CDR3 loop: CASSLGRGDTEAFF. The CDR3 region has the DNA TGCGCCAGCAGCTTAGGCAGGGGAGACACTGAAGCTTTCTTT.

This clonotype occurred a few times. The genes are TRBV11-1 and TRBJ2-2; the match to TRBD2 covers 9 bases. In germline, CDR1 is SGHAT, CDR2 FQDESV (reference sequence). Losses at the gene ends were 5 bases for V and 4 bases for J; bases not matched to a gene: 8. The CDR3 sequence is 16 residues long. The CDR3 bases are TGTGCCAGCAGCAGGCTAGCGGGGCCGGTCACCGGGGAGCTGTTTTTT. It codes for CASSRLAGPVTGELFF.

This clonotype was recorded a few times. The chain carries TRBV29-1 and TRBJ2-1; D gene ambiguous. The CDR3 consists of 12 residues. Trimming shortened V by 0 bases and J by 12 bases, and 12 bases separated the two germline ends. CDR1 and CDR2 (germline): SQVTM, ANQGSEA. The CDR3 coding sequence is TGCAGCGTTGAAGAGCAGAAAACCCCGCAGTTCTTC. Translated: CSVEEQKTPQFF.

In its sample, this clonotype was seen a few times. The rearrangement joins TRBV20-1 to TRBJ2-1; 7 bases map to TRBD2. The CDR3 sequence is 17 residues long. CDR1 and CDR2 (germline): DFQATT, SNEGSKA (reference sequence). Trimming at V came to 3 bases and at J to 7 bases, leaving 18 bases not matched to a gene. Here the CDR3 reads CSASQAPGRGSINEQFF. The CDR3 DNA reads TGCAGTGCTAGCCAAGCCCCTGGGCGGGGGTCTATAAATGAGCAGTTCTTC.

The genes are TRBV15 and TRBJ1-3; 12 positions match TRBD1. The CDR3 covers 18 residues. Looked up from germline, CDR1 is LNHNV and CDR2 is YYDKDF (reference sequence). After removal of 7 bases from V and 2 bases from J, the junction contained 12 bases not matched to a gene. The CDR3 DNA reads TGTGCCACCAAACCGGGACAGGGGGCTTTGGCGACTGGAAACACCATATATTTT. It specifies CATKPGQGALATGNTIYF.

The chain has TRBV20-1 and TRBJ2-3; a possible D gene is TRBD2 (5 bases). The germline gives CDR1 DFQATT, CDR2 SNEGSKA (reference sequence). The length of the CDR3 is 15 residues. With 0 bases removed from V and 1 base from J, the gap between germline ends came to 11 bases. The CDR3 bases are TGCAGTGCTAGAGATGACGGGGTAGGCACAGATACGCAGTATTTT. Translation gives CSARDDGVGTDTQYF.

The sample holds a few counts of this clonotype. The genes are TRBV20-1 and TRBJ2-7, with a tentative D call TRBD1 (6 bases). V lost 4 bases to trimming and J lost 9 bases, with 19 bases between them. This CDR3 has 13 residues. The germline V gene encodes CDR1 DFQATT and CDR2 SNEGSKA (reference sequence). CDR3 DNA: TGCAGTGCTAAGGACAGCCAGTACTCTGGGCAGTACTTC. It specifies CSAKDSQYSGQYF.

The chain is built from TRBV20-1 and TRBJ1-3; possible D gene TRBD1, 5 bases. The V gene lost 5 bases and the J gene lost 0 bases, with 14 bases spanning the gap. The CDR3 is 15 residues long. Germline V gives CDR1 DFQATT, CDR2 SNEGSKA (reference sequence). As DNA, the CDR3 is TGCAGTGCTTCCGAGGGGTGGTTCTCTGGAAACACCATATATTTT. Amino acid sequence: CSASEGWFSGNTIYF.

CDR3 bases: TGTGCCAGCAGCCTCGGGTGGGTCGCAACTAATGAAAAACTGTTTTTT. This translates into CASSLGWVATNEKLFF. V is TRBV3-1 and J is TRBJ1-4; no firm D call. Per germline, CDR1 LGHDT and CDR2 YNNKEL (reference sequence). V was cut by 4 bases and J by 0 bases, with 12 bases left in between. This CDR3 region has 16 residues.

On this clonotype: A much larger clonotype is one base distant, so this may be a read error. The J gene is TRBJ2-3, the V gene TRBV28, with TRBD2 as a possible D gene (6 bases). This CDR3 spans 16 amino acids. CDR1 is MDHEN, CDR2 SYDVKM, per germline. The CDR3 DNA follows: TGTGCCAGCAGTCCAACACGGGGGTTGGGCACAGTTACGCAGTATTTT. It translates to CASSPTRGLGTVTQYF.

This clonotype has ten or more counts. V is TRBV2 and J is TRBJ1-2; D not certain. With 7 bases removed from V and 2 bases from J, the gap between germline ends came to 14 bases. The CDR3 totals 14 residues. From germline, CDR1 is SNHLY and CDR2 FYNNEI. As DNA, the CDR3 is TGTGCCAGCACAAGGAACGCAGTAAACTATGGCTACACCTTC. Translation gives CASTRNAVNYGYTF.

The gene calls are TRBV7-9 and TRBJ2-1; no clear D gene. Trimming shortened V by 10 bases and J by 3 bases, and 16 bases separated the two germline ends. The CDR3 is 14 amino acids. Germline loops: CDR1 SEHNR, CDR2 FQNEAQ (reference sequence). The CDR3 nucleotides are TGTGCCATCGGACCCAGGATCAACTACAATGAGCAGTTCTTC. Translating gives CAIGPRINYNEQFF.

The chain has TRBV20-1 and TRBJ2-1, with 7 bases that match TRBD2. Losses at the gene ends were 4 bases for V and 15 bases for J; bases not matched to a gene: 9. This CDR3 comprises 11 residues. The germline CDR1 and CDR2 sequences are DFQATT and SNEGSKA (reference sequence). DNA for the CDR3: TGCAGTGCTACTTTCTCGGGGGGACGGTTCTTC. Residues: CSATFSGGRFF.

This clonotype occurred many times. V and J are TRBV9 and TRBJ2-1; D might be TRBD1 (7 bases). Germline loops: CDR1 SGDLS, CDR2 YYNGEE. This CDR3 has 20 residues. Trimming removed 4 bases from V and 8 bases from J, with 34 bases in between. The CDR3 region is CASSPSEGALKGGLSDEQFF. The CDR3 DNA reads TGTGCCAGCAGCCCATCAGAGGGGGCGCTTAAGGGAGGCTTGTCCGATGAGCAGTTCTTC.